A selection of T cell receptor beta chains follows, all from one sample in a study of blood T cells in healthy people across ages. Each CDR3 protein gets one entry after TCRdb re-called the 5' RACE reads with MiXCR. The sample yields hundreds of thousands of distinct CDR3 sequences, around two fifths seen once. Sequencing used blood. These receptors originate from an elderly man in good health. Both conserved end residues are trimmed from each CDR3. Each record gives: J gene, clone size, V gene, CDR3 protein. Only some rows state a clone size, as once, few, many or a class for expanded clones.

J: TRBJ2-3; size: NA; V: TRBV20-1; CDR3: SARLPRTDTQY
J: TRBJ2-7; size: many; V: TRBV5-6; CDR3: ASSLPAGGNYEQY
J: TRBJ2-7; size: NA; V: TRBV7-2; CDR3: ASSIRDSLTLYEQY
J: TRBJ2-5; size: NA; V: TRBV7-2; CDR3: ASSFGGEQETQY
J: TRBJ2-1; size: NA; V: TRBV7-8; CDR3: ASSLAPQGLVYNEQF
J: NA; size: NA; V: TRBV4-3; CDR3: ASSHQQGTSSYEQF
J: TRBJ2-1; size: NA; V: TRBV6-2/TRBV6-3; CDR3: ASRLANEQF
J: TRBJ1-1; size: NA; V: TRBV5-1; CDR3: ASSINRRVNTEAF
J: TRBJ2-3; size: NA; V: TRBV12-3/TRBV12-4; CDR3: ASNLGRAGTDTEY
J: TRBJ1-1; size: NA; V: TRBV12-3/TRBV12-4; CDR3: ASNPGGQNTEAF
J: TRBJ2-1; size: NA; V: TRBV11-2; CDR3: ASSLSRLAGPHNEQF
J: TRBJ2-1; size: NA; V: TRBV9; CDR3: ASSKRTSGSGYNEQF
J: TRBJ2-1; size: NA; V: TRBV14; CDR3: ASSQGRTSGTYNEQF
J: TRBJ2-1; size: NA; V: TRBV7-9; CDR3: ASSRGASRSYNEQF
J: TRBJ2-6; size: medium-sized; V: TRBV20-1; CDR3: SARVLGPPSSGANVLT
J: TRBJ2-1; size: few; V: TRBV10-1; CDR3: ASSESGQDYEQF
J: TRBJ1-4; size: NA; V: TRBV7-9; CDR3: ASRIQGSNEKLF
J: TRBJ1-2; size: NA; V: TRBV7-9; CDR3: ASSLADGPYGGYT
J: TRBJ2-1; size: NA; V: TRBV11-2; CDR3: ASSFGGGRYNEQF
J: TRBJ2-3; size: NA; V: TRBV2; CDR3: ASSDPSTQTRVTDTQY
J: TRBJ1-2; size: NA; V: TRBV7-2; CDR3: ASSLARTEANYGYT
J: TRBJ2-3; size: few; V: TRBV20-1; CDR3: SARGEFGDTQY
J: TRBJ2-7; size: NA; V: TRBV6-5; CDR3: ASRSGTESSYEQY
J: TRBJ2-7; size: many; V: TRBV4-3; CDR3: ASSRSSGSSYEQY
J: TRBJ2-3; size: few; V: TRBV9; CDR3: ASSVGGQLRTDTQY
J: TRBJ1-6; size: few; V: TRBV7-9; CDR3: ASSAGQSGLPLH
J: TRBJ1-1; size: NA; V: TRBV6-2/TRBV6-3; CDR3: ASSYSMAGSSTEAF
J: TRBJ1-4; size: few; V: TRBV12-3/TRBV12-4; CDR3: ASSPKGRATNEKLF
J: TRBJ2-5; size: NA; V: TRBV20-1; CDR3: SAWERESNEQY
J: TRBJ2-5; size: many; V: TRBV7-9; CDR3: ASSADSQETQY
J: TRBJ2-5; size: many; V: TRBV20-1; CDR3: SAPKNQETQY
J: TRBJ1-1; size: many; V: TRBV20-1; CDR3: SATRGTGAF
J: TRBJ1-5; size: NA; V: TRBV4-2; CDR3: ASSQDLYQPQH
J: TRBJ2-3; size: few; V: TRBV7-2; CDR3: ASSLTVNSGDTQY
J: TRBJ1-1; size: once; V: TRBV30; CDR3: AWNRDRENTEAF
J: TRBJ2-7; size: few; V: TRBV27; CDR3: ASGRLAGTYEQY
J: TRBJ2-5; size: few; V: TRBV20-1; CDR3: SPSGGGALETQY
J: TRBJ1-2; size: NA; V: TRBV29-1; CDR3: SVGDPMGGYT
J: TRBJ2-5; size: NA; V: TRBV4-3; CDR3: ASSLGQADNQETQY
J: TRBJ2-3; size: NA; V: TRBV10-1; CDR3: ASSEGPNTQY
J: TRBJ1-2; size: NA; V: TRBV20-1; CDR3: SARVVGVGDGYT
J: TRBJ1-6; size: many; V: TRBV20-1; CDR3: SAVTGGSSPLH
J: TRBJ2-7; size: once; V: TRBV6-2/TRBV6-3; CDR3: ASSSWTSGISYEQY
J: TRBJ1-1; size: NA; V: TRBV5-5; CDR3: ASSLRIGAGGTEAF
J: TRBJ1-6; size: NA; V: TRBV2; CDR3: ASRDAQALNNSPLH
J: TRBJ2-5; size: once; V: TRBV29-1; CDR3: SGGGGTGGLETQY
J: NA; size: NA; V: TRBV6-5; CDR3: ASSSAGSYNEQY
J: TRBJ2-1; size: few; V: TRBV6-4; CDR3: ASSEQLSLNEQF
J: TRBJ2-3; size: few; V: TRBV25-1; CDR3: ASELAGGSTDTQY
J: TRBJ2-5; size: NA; V: TRBV28; CDR3: ASSRVVASGRIKQY
J: TRBJ2-7; size: NA; V: TRBV27; CDR3: ASSKTTGSVGEQY
J: TRBJ2-1; size: few; V: TRBV5-5; CDR3: ASSFERFYNEQF
J: TRBJ2-1; size: few; V: TRBV12-3/TRBV12-4; CDR3: ASREGGHEQF
J: TRBJ2-1; size: NA; V: TRBV5-4; CDR3: ASSPGGDRGLHEQF
J: TRBJ2-7; size: few; V: TRBV7-9; CDR3: ASNLSPRDHEQY
J: TRBJ2-2; size: NA; V: TRBV9; CDR3: ASTRTDQNTGELF
J: TRBJ2-1; size: NA; V: TRBV6-1; CDR3: ASSEPGTVLPF